These 29 T cell receptor beta chains share one sample of origin, sequenced in a study of blood T cells in healthy people across ages (dated by TCRdb to the mid-2010s). Libraries were made using 5' RACE. Sequencer: Illumina HiSeq 2500. A second roughly 7 to 11 cycle PCR used a sample-barcoded 5' primer and a J-beta primer mix. Using fastp at Q25 and MiXCR, TCRdb reprocessed the public reads and kept productive beta chains. Entries that share a CDR3 protein sequence are merged under the most common genes and DNA. This sample has about 680,000 distinct CDR3 sequences in its table, and over 45% of those were observed once. 25% to 35% of the sample belongs to the ten largest clones. The sequencing input was blood. The receptors shown here come from a woman aged 60-70 years in good health.

The V and J genes are TRBV2 and TRBJ2-1; D is unresolved. This CDR3 is built from 13 residues. Germline V CDR1 and CDR2: SNHLY, FYNNEI. The V gene lost 4 bases and the J gene lost 7 bases, with 11 bases spanning the gap. The CDR3 coding sequence is TGTGCCAGCAGTGGTCTGGGAACGAATGAGCAGTTCTTC. Translating it yields CASSGLGTNEQFF. Together with reference TRBV2 and TRBJ2-1, the CDR3 gives the full variable domain: EPEVTQTPSHQVTQMGQEVILRCVPISNHLYFYWYRQILGQKVEFLVSFYNNEISEKSEIFDDQFSVERPDGSNFTLKIRSTKLEDSAMYFCASSGLGTNEQFFGPGTRLTVL.

Worth noting for this clonotype: Relative to the germline gene, one junction end is altered; a read error may explain this. The rearrangement joins TRBV5-6 to TRBJ1-5; no clear D gene. The germline CDR1 and CDR2 sequences are SGHDT and YYEEEE. This CDR3 region has 17 residues. The CDR3 nucleotides read TGCGCCAGCAGCTTCTACACACCGACCCGGGAGGGACAGCCCCAGCATTTT. The encoded protein is CASSFYTPTREGQPQHF.

The rearrangement uses TRBV12-3 or TRBV12-4 and TRBJ2-3; tentative D call: TRBD1 (5 bases). Trimming shortened V by 7 bases and J by 1 base, and 12 bases separated the two germline ends. This CDR3 is built from 14 residues. CDR3 DNA sequence: TGTGCCAGCACCCCGACAGCGCGCACAGATACGCAGTATTTT. This encodes CASTPTARTDTQYF.

The chain has TRBV7-2 and TRBJ2-3, with 10 bases aligning to TRBD2. The V gene's germline CDR1 is SGHTA and CDR2 FQGNSA. With V trimmed by 6 bases and J by 4 bases, 7 bases remained unmatched. This CDR3 comprises 15 residues. CDR3: CASSPSGSTADTQYF. In DNA form, the CDR3 reads TGTGCCAGCAGTCCTAGCGGGAGCACCGCAGATACGCAGTATTTT.

The table lists this clonotype with a count of one. A much larger clone differs from this one at a single base, so this may be a read error. The gene calls are TRBV20-1 and TRBJ2-7; TRBD2 matches 7 bases. The CDR3 spans 12 residues. Germline V gives CDR1 DFQATT, CDR2 SNEGSKA (reference sequence). CDR3 region: CGARDYFYEQYF. The CDR3 region has the DNA TGCGGTGCTAGGGACTACTTCTACGAGCAGTACTTC.

The sample holds many counts of this clonotype. The chain links TRBV7-2 to TRBJ2-5; D unresolved. From germline, CDR1 is SGHTA and CDR2 FQGNSA. The CDR3 has 13 residues. Deletions cut 2 bases from V and 2 bases from J, with 6 bases between. CDR3 amino acids: CASSLYLQETQYF. CDR3 nucleotide sequence: TGTGCCAGCAGCTTATACCTACAAGAGACCCAGTACTTC.

V gene TRBV28 combines with J gene TRBJ2-5, with 8 positions matching TRBD1. The germline CDR1 and CDR2 sequences are MDHEN and SYDVKM. This CDR3 is 16 amino acids long. The trim removed 5 bases at V and 3 bases at J, leaving 11 bases unmatched. The CDR3 nucleotides are TGTGCCAGCAGTCTCATGGGACAGGAGGTTAAAGAGACCCAGTACTTC. The encoded protein is CASSLMGQEVKETQYF.

V and J are TRBV7-2 and TRBJ2-7, with 9 bases aligning to TRBD1. V trimming: 1 base; J trimming: 5 bases; junction bases outside the gene matches: 9. The CDR3 runs 16 residues. In germline, CDR1 is SGHTA, CDR2 FQGNSA. CDR3 sequence: CASSLDWTGARNEQYF. In DNA form, the CDR3 reads TGTGCCAGCAGCTTAGATTGGACAGGGGCCCGGAACGAGCAGTACTTC.

This clonotype was detected a few times. This chain links TRBV5-1 with TRBJ2-7; a possible D gene is TRBD2 (5 bases). The germline gives CDR1 SGHRS, CDR2 YFSETQ. The CDR3 runs to 13 residues. Trimming pared 1 base from V and 5 bases from J, leaving 10 bases between. The CDR3 DNA is TGCGCCAGCAGCTTGTCGGGGTTCCACGAGCAGTACTTC. Its protein is CASSLSGFHEQYF. Looking up the rest from reference TRBV5-1 and TRBJ2-7 gives the full variable domain: KAGVTQTPRYLIKTRGQQVTLSCSPISGHRSVSWYQQTPGQGLQFLFEYFSETQRNKGNFPGRFSGRQFSNSRSEMNVSTLELGDSALYLCASSLSGFHEQYFGPGTRLTVT.

This chain's CDR3 is CASSPGLTGELFF. CDR3 DNA sequence: TGTGCCAGCAGCCCAGGGTTGACCGGGGAGCTGTTTTTT. V and J are TRBV14 and TRBJ2-2; D is perhaps TRBD1 (5 bases). Trimming removed 4 bases at V and 5 bases at J, with 8 bases between. Germline V CDR1 and CDR2: SGHDN, FVKESK. The CDR3 has 13 residues. Full variable domain (outside the CDR3, taken from reference TRBV14 and TRBJ2-2): EAGVTQFPSHSVIEKGQTVTLRCDPISGHDNLYWYRRVMGKEIKFLLHFVKESKQDESGMPNNRFLAERTGGTYSTLKVQPAELEDSGVYFCASSPGLTGELFFGEGSRLTVL.

As for this clonotype: A much larger clonotype is one base distant, so this may be a read error. The chain joins TRBV7-2 to TRBJ2-5; D is unclear. Germline values: CDR1 SGHTA, CDR2 FQGNSA. This CDR3 is built from 13 residues. The DNA of the CDR3 is TGTGCCAGCAGCTTAGTCCACCAAGAGACCCTGTACTTC. The encoded protein is CASSLVHQETLYF.

CDR3 amino acids: CASSKGSRRSPKETQYF. The DNA for the CDR3 is TGTGCCAGCAGCAAAGGTAGCCGTAGGTCGCCAAAAGAGACCCAGTACTTC. The chain is built from TRBV21-1 and TRBJ2-5. TRBV21-1 is given as a pseudogene. The CDR3 spans 17 residues.

The chain combines TRBV5-1 with TRBJ2-3; D might be TRBD1 (6 bases). CDR1 and CDR2 from the germline V gene are SGHRS and YFSETQ. This CDR3 is 14 amino acids long. With 4 bases removed from V and 5 bases from J, the gap between germline ends came to 14 bases. The CDR3 sequence: CASSEQGFRDTQYF. As DNA, the CDR3 is TGCGCCAGCAGCGAACAGGGATTCCGAGATACGCAGTATTTT. The full variable domain, in which reference TRBV5-1 and TRBJ2-3 provide the parts outside the CDR3, is KAGVTQTPRYLIKTRGQQVTLSCSPISGHRSVSWYQQTPGQGLQFLFEYFSETQRNKGNFPGRFSGRQFSNSRSEMNVSTLELGDSALYLCASSEQGFRDTQYFGPGTRLTVL.

J is TRBJ2-3 and V is TRBV6-6, with TRBD2 matching 13 bases. V lost 6 bases, J lost 0 bases, and 6 bases stayed unmatched. CDR1 and CDR2 (germline): MNHNY, SVGAGI (reference sequence). The CDR3 loop spans 17 amino acids. The CDR3: CASRFPGLAGSTDTQYF. The CDR3 coding sequence is TGTGCCAGCAGATTTCCGGGACTAGCGGGAAGCACAGATACGCAGTATTTT.

The rearrangement uses TRBV4-3 and TRBJ1-4; D gene uncertain. Per germline, CDR1 LGHNA and CDR2 YSLEER. V was trimmed by 0 bases and J by 1 base, leaving 9 bases between them. The CDR3 extends over 16 amino acids. The CDR3 protein is CASSQDRPGTNEKLFF. Here the CDR3 DNA reads TGCGCCAGCAGCCAAGATCGACCGGGAACTAATGAAAAACTGTTTTTT.

A note on this clonotype: A single base separates this from a much larger clone, so it may be a read error. The rearrangement links TRBV27 to TRBJ2-2; D possibly matches TRBD1 or TRBD2 (6 bases each). CDR1 MNHEY and CDR2 SMNVEV come from the germline V gene (reference sequence). The CDR3 is made up of 14 amino acids. CDR3 coding DNA: TGTGCCAGCAGTCGGGGGCAGAACGCCGGGGAGCTGTTTTTT. It is translated as CASSRGQNAGELFF.

This clonotype has a handful of counts. The V and J genes are TRBV12-3 or TRBV12-4 and TRBJ2-5, with D possibly TRBD2 on 5 matching bases. V was shortened by 7 bases and J by 5 bases, with 8 bases between the two germline ends. The CDR3 spans 11 residues. CDR3: CASKEVETQYF. DNA for the CDR3: TGTGCCAGCAAGGAGGTCGAGACCCAGTACTTC.

The chain uses TRBV29-1 and TRBJ2-7, with 10 bases lining up with TRBD2. Germline V lookup: CDR1 SQVTM, CDR2 ANQGSEA. The CDR3 runs to 14 residues. The junction had 6 bases not matched to a gene; V was cut back by 5 bases and J by 2 bases. CDR3: CSVRSGRPPYEQYF. CDR3 sequence (DNA): TGCAGCGTTCGTAGCGGGAGGCCCCCCTACGAGCAGTACTTC.

The V gene is TRBV12-3 or TRBV12-4, the J gene TRBJ2-5; D might be TRBD2 (7 bases). V lost 4 bases and J 1 base, leaving 16 bases between the germline ends. This CDR3 has 16 residues. CDR3 nucleotide sequence: TGTGCCAGCAGTTGGGACCAAGGGGGGGCCCAAGAGACCCAGTACTTC. Translated, it gives CASSWDQGGAQETQYF.

The rearrangement uses TRBV7-2 and TRBJ2-5, with D uncertain. Germline CDR1 reads SGHTA; CDR2 reads FQGNSA. The germline V and J ends were trimmed by 5 bases and 4 bases, with 14 bases remaining between them. This CDR3 is built from 14 residues. The CDR3 reads CASSLLGSRETQYF. The CDR3 region has the DNA TGTGCCAGCAGCCTCTTGGGCTCTAGAGAGACCCAGTACTTC.

The chain carries TRBV5-1 and TRBJ2-5; the D is unclear. The CDR3 spans 15 residues. From germline, CDR1 is SGHRS and CDR2 YFSETQ. V lost 2 bases, J lost 0 bases, and 11 bases lay in between. The chain's CDR3 is CASSFTSPYQETQYF. The CDR3 DNA reads as TGCGCCAGCAGCTTTACTTCGCCGTACCAAGAGACCCAGTACTTC.

This clonotype came up once. The chain combines TRBV7-2 with TRBJ2-1; D possibly corresponds to TRBD1 (5 bases). The germline V gene has CDR1 SGHTA and CDR2 FQGNSA. Trimming removed 1 base at V and 8 bases at J, with 9 bases between. The CDR3 is 13 residues long. CDR3 sequence (DNA): TGTGCCAGCAGCTTAGAGGCCAGGGATGAGCAGTTCTTC. Translated, it gives CASSLEARDEQFF.

This clonotype was observed many times. This chain connects TRBV20-1 to TRBJ2-7; TRBD1 aligns across 12 bases. V shed 0 bases and J 4 bases; nucleotides not matched to a gene: 4. The CDR3 covers 15 residues. Germline values: CDR1 DFQATT, CDR2 SNEGSKA (reference sequence). The CDR3, as DNA: TGCAGTGCTAGAGACCGGGACAGGGGGCGGTACGAGCAGTACTTC. As protein: CSARDRDRGRYEQYF.

The J gene is TRBJ2-3, the V gene TRBV25-1; 10 nucleotides align to TRBD2. Losses at the gene ends were 3 bases for V and 6 bases for J; bases not matched to a gene: 6. The CDR3 has 15 amino acids. Germline V gene lookup returns CDR1 MGHDK and CDR2 SYGVNS. The CDR3: CASSDQRTSGDTQYF. In DNA, the CDR3 is TGTGCCAGCAGTGACCAGAGGACTAGCGGCGATACGCAGTATTTT.

In this sample, this clonotype turned up a few times. The CDR3 DNA sequence: TGTGCCAGCAGCCAAGCCCCCACCTCCTATGGGCAGTACTTC. This translates into CASSQAPTSYGQYF. V is TRBV3-1 and J is TRBJ2-7; no definite D call. Deletions cut 1 base from V and 9 bases from J, with 16 bases between. Looked up from germline, CDR1 is LGHDT and CDR2 is YNNKEL (reference sequence). The CDR3 is 14 residues long.

The V call is TRBV27, the J call TRBJ2-7; TRBD1 agrees at 7 bases. Germline CDR1 reads MNHEY; CDR2 reads SMNVEV (reference sequence). The V and J ends lost 5 bases and 7 bases, in that order; junction bases with no gene match: 8. This CDR3 has 13 residues. CDR3 protein: CASSVTGINEQYF. CDR3 bases: TGTGCCAGCAGTGTGACAGGGATTAATGAGCAGTACTTC.

The chain couples TRBV28 to TRBJ1-1; TRBD1 might be the D (5 bases). Germline CDR1 reads MDHEN; CDR2 reads SYDVKM. V lost 3 bases and J 1 base, leaving 15 bases between the germline ends. There are 16 residues in the CDR3. The CDR3 coding sequence is TGTGCCAGCAGTTTTGAGGGTCCGGGGGGGAACACTGAAGCTTTCTTT. This gives the protein CASSFEGPGGNTEAFF.

V gene TRBV7-9 combines with J gene TRBJ1-2; D is possibly TRBD1 (5 bases). Per germline, CDR1 SEHNR and CDR2 FQNEAQ (reference sequence). This CDR3 comprises 16 residues. Trimming cost V 5 bases and J 7 bases, with 23 bases left between them. The CDR3 DNA sequence: TGTGCCAGCAGCCCCGCGGATGCCCAGGGTCTTCGTGGCTACACCTTC. Its translation: CASSPADAQGLRGYTF.

The chain employs TRBV18 and TRBJ2-3, with D hard to call. CDR1 and CDR2 from the germline V gene are KGHSH and LQKENI. This CDR3 spans 14 amino acids. The V end was cut by 3 bases, the J end by 10 bases, with 17 bases between. This chain's CDR3 is CASSPQDPTAAQYF. In DNA, the CDR3 is TGTGCCAGCTCACCCCAAGACCCGACTGCGGCGCAGTATTTT.